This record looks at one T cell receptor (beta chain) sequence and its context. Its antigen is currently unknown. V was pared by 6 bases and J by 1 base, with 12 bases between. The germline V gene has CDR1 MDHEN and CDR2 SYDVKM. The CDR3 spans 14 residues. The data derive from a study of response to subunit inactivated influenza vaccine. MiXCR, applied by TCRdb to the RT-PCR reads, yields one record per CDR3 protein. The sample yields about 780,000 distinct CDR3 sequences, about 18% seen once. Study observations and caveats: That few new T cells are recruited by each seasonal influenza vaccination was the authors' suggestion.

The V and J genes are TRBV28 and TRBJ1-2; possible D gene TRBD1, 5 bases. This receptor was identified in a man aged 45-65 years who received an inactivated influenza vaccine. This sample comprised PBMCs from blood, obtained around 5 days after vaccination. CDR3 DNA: TGTGCCAGCAGACAGGCAGTCAATAACTATGGCTACACCTTC. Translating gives CASRQAVNNYGYTF.